The clone carrying this TCR beta chain has more than one count but fewer than ten. The sample is drawn from a study of T cells after yellow fever vaccination. TCRdb analysed the 5' RACE reads with MiXCR anew, one entry per CDR3 protein. The sample contains under 200,000 distinct CDR3 sequences, approximately 10% of which appear only once. The V end was cut by 9 bases, the J end by 2 bases, with 17 bases between. CDR1 is ENHRY and CDR2 is SYGVKD in the germline V gene. The CDR3 runs 16 residues. The material was CD8+ T cells sorted from PBMCs, obtained 15 days after the yellow fever booster vaccination. J is TRBJ1-6 and V is TRBV10-3; a weak D match, TRBD1 (6 bases). The source of this sequence is a man aged 18 to 29 who received the YFV17D yellow fever vaccine. The CDR3 DNA sequence: TGTGCCATAAGGGCTATGGGGGGCGCCTATAATTCACCCCTCCACTTT. Translating it yields CAIRAMGGAYNSPLHF.